The source of this T cell receptor (beta chain) is a study of blood T cell repertoires in COVID-19. The wider study: COVID-19 samples collected from the United States, Italy and Spain covered acute and convalescent phases.

V lost 5 bases to trimming and J lost 7 bases, with 15 bases between them. Germline CDR1 is SGHTA and CDR2 is FQGNSA. This CDR3 comprises 15 residues. Authors' data handling: Quantification of nucleated cells was approximated via reference gene primer amplification. TCRdb's copy holds only in-frame clones and misses some; the assay was immunoSEQ multiplex PCR. V, J and clone size were drawn from that table, and D and trimming were deduced from the DNA. Altogether about 270,000 clones are present, roughly 84% being singletons, with the ten largest covering roughly 1.6%. Seattle participants joined during active infection and were tracked over time.

Sequenced: peripheral blood. The rearrangement links TRBV7-2 to TRBJ1-6, with D unresolved. This receptor was identified in a human donor with COVID-19, enrolled during active disease. The donor label of this sample is uncertain. CDR3 nucleotide sequence: TGTGCCAGCAGCCCATTCCGAGGCTTCAATTCACCCCTCCACTTT. Amino acid sequence: CASSPFRGFNSPLHF.